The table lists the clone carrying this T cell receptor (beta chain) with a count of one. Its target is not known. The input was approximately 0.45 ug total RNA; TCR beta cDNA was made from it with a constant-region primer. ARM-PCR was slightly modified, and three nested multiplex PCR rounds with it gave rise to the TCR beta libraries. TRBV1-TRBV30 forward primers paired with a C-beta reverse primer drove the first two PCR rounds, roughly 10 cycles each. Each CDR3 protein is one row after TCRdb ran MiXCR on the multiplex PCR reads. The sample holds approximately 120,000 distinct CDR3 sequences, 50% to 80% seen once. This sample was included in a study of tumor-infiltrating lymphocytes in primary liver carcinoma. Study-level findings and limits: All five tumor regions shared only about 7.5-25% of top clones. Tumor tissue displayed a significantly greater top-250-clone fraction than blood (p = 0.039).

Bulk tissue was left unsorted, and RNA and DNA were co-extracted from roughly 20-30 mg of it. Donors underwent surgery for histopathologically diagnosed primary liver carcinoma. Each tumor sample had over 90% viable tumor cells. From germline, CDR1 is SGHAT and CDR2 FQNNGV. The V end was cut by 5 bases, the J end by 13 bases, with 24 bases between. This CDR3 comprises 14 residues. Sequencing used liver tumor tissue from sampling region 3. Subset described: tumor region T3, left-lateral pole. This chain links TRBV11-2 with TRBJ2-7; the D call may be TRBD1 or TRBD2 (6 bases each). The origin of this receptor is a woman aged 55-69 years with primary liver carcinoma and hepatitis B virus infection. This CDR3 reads CASSPLSGASEPYF. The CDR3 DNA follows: TGTGCCAGCAGCCCCCTTTCAGGGGCTAGCGAGCCATACTTC. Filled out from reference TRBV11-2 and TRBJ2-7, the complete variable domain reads EAGVAQSPRYKIIEKRQSVAFWCNPISGHATLYWYQQILGQGPKLLIQFQNNGVVDDSQLPKDRFSAERLKGVDSTLKIQPAKLEDSAVYLCASSPLSGASEPYFGPGTRLTVT.